This TCR beta chain was identified during a study of OX40 agonist ivuxolimab in advanced cancers. Prior autoimmune disease or systemic immunosuppression barred patients. Profiling relied on immunoSEQ multiplex PCR, and the TCRdb table lists in-frame clones only, not all of them. The sample includes tens of thousands of clones, roughly 80% of them seen just once. The source is an adult with an advanced solid tumor such as melanoma, head and neck, liver or kidney cancer. The sequencing here drew on CD4+ or CD8+ T cells sorted from blood, taken in a trial of the OX40 agonist ivuxolimab.

The CDR3, as DNA: TGTGCCAGCAGCTCCCTTTTCGGTTGGGCCACTGAAGCTTTCTTT. This gives the protein CASSSLFGWATEAFF. This chain joins TRBV11-2 and TRBJ1-1, with D unclear. The CDR3 runs 15 residues. Germline assignment: CDR1 SGHAT and CDR2 FQNNGV. The V gene lost 4 bases and the J gene lost 4 bases, with 16 bases spanning the gap.